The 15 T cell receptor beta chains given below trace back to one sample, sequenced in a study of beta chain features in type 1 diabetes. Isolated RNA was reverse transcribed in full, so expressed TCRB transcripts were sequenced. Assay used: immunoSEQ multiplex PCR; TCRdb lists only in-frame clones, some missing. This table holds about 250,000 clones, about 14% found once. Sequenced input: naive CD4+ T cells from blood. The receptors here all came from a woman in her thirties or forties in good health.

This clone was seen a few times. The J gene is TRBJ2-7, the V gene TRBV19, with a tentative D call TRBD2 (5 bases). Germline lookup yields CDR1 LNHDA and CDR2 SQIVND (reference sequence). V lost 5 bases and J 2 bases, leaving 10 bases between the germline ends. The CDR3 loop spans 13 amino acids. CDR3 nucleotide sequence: TGTGCCAGTAGTCCCGGGATAACCTACGAGCAGTACTTC. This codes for CASSPGITYEQYF.

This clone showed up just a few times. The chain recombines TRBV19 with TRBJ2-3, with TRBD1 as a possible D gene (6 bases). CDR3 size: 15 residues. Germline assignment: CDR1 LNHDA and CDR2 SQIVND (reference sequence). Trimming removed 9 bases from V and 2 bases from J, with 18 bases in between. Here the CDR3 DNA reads TGTGCCAGCCAGCCTACAGGGAAGCCCACAGATACGCAGTATTTT. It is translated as CASQPTGKPTDTQYF. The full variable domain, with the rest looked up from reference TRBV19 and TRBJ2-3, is DGGITQSPKYLFRKEGQNVTLSCEQNLNHDAMYWYRQDPGQGLRLIYYSQIVNDFQKGDIAEGYSVSREKKESFPLTVTSAQKNPTAFYLCASQPTGKPTDTQYFGPGTRLTVL.

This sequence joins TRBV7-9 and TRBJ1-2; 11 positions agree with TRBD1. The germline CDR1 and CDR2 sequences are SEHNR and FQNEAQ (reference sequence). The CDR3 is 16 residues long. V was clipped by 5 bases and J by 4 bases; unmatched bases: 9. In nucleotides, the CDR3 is TGTGCCAGCAGCCCAGGCATGGGACAGGGGGTCTATGGCTACACCTTC. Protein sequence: CASSPGMGQGVYGYTF.

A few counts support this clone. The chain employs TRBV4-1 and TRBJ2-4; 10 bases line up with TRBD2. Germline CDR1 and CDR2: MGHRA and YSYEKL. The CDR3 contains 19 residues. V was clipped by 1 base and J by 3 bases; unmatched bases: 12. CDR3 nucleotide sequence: TGCGCCAGCAGCCAAGGGGGAGTAGCGGGGGGCCCAGGCAAAAACATTCAGTACTTC. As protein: CASSQGGVAGGPGKNIQYF.

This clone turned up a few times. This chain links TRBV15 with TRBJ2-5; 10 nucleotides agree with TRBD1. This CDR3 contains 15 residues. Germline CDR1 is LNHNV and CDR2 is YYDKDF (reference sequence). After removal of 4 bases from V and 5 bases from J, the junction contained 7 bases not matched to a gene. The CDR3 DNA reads TGTGCCACCAGCAATCCGGGACAGGGGTTGGAGACCCAGTACTTC. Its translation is CATSNPGQGLETQYF.

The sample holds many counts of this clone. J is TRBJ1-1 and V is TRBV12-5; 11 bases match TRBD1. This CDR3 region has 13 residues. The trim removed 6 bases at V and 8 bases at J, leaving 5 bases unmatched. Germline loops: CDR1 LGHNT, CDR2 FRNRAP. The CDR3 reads CASGQDRGLEAFF. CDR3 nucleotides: TGTGCTAGTGGCCAGGACAGGGGGCTCGAAGCTTTCTTT.

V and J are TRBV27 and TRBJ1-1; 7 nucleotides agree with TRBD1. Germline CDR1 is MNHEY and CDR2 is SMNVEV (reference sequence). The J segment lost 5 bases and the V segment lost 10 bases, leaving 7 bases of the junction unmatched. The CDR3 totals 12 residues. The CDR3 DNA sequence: TGTGCCAACTTGACAGGGAGGACTGAAGCTTTCTTT. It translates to CANLTGRTEAFF.

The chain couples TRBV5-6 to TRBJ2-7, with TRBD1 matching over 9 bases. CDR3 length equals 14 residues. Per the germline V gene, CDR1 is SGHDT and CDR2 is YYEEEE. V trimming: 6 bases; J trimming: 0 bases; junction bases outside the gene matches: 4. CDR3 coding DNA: TGTGCCAGCAACCGACAGGGGGTCTCCTACGAGCAGTACTTC. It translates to CASNRQGVSYEQYF. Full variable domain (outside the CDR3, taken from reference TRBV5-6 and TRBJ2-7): DAGVTQSPTHLIKTRGQQVTLRCSPKSGHDTVSWYQQALGQGPQFIFQYYEEEERQRGNFPDRFSGHQFPNYSSELNVNALLLGDSALYLCASNRQGVSYEQYFGPGTRLTVT.

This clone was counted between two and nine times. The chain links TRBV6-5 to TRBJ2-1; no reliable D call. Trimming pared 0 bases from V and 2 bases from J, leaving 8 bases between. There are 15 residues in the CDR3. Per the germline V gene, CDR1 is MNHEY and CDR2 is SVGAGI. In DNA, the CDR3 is TGTGCCAGCAGTTACTCGAGTGTTACCTACAATGAGCAGTTCTTC. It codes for CASSYSSVTYNEQFF.

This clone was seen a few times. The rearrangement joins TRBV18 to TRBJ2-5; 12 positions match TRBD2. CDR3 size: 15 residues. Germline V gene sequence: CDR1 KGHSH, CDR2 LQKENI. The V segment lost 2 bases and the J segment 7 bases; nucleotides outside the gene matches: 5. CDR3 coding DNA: TGTGCCAGCTCACCAACTAGCGGGAGGAGGCTGACCCAGTACTTC. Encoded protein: CASSPTSGRRLTQYF.

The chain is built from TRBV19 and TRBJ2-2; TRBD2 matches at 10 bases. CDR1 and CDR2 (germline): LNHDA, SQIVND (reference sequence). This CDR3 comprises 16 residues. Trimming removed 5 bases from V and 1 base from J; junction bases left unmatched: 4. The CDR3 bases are TGTGCCAGTAGTCCTAGACTAGCGGGGAACACCGGGGAGCTGTTTTTT. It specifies CASSPRLAGNTGELFF.

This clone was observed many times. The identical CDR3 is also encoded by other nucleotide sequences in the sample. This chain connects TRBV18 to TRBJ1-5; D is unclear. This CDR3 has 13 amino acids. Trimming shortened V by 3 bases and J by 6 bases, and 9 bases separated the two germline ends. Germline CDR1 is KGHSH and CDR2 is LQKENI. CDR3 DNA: TGTGCCAGCTCACCTGAGGGAAGTCAGCCCCAGCATTTT. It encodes CASSPEGSQPQHF.

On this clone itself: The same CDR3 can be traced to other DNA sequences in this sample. The CDR3 reads CASSLGQYNEQFF. Written as DNA, the CDR3 is TGTGCCAGCAGCCTCGGACAGTACAATGAGCAGTTCTTC. The chain is built from TRBV7-9 and TRBJ2-1; D is perhaps TRBD1 (6 bases). The germline V and J ends were trimmed by 5 bases and 4 bases, with 9 bases remaining between them. This CDR3 is built from 13 residues. CDR1 and CDR2 from the germline V gene are SEHNR and FQNEAQ (reference sequence).

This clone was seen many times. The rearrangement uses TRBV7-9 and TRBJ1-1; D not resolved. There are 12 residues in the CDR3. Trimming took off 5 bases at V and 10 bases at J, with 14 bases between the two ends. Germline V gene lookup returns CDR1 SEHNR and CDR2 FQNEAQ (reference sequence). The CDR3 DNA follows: TGTGCCAGCAGCCTGTCGGAGTCGGGAGCTTTCTTT. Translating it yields CASSLSESGAFF.

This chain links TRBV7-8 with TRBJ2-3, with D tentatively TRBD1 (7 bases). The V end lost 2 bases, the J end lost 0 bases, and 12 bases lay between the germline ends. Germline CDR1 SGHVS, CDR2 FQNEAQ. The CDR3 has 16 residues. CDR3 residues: CASSLRGRGSTDTQYF. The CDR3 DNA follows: TGTGCCAGCAGCTTAAGGGGGCGGGGTAGCACAGATACGCAGTATTTT.